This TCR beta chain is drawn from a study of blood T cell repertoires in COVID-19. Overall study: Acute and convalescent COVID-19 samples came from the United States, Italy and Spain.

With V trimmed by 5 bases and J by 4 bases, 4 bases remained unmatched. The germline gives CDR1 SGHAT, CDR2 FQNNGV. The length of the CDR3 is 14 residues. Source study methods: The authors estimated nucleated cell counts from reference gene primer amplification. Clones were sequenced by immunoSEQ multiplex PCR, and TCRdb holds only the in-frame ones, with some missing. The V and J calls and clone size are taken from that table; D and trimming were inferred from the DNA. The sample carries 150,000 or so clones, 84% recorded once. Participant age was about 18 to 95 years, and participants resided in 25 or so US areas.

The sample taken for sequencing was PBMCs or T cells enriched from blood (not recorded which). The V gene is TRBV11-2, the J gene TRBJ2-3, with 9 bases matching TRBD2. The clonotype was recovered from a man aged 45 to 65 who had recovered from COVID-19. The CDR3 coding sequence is TGTGCCAGCAGCACTGTAGCGGGGGCAGATACGCAGTATTTT. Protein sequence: CASSTVAGADTQYF.